Following are 20 T cell receptor beta chains from one sample sequenced in a study of T cells after yellow fever vaccination. Via MiXCR, TCRdb re-called the 5' RACE reads, giving one row per CDR3 protein. Of about 120,000 distinct CDR3 sequences in the sample, over 8% are singletons; the top ten hold almost 40%. Source: CD8+ T cells sorted from PBMCs, taken on the day of the yellow fever booster vaccination. The receptors stem from a man between 18 and 29 years old who received the YFV17D yellow fever vaccine.

This clonotype was picked up many times. The chain employs TRBV2 and TRBJ2-5, with 15 bases matching TRBD2. Germline lookup yields CDR1 SNHLY and CDR2 FYNNEI. V lost 8 bases, J lost 2 bases, and 6 bases stayed unmatched. The length of the CDR3 is 16 residues. The DNA for the CDR3 is TGTGCCAGCTGGACTAGCGGGGGGGCGTCTCAAGAGACCCAGTACTTC. This sequence encodes CASWTSGGASQETQYF. The full variable domain, its missing parts supplied by reference TRBV2 and TRBJ2-5, is EPEVTQTPSHQVTQMGQEVILRCVPISNHLYFYWYRQILGQKVEFLVSFYNNEISEKSEIFDDQFSVERPDGSNFTLKIRSTKLEDSAMYFCASWTSGGASQETQYFGPGTRLLVL.

The gene calls are TRBV6-6 and TRBJ1-5; no clear D gene. This CDR3 contains 13 residues. V dropped 6 bases and J dropped 0 bases, with 6 bases sitting between them. Per germline, CDR1 MNHNY and CDR2 SVGAGI (reference sequence). CDR3 region: CASRRDSNQPQHF. The CDR3 coding sequence is TGTGCCAGCAGAAGGGATAGCAATCAGCCCCAGCATTTT.

V gene TRBV11-3 combines with J gene TRBJ2-2; the D gene is possibly TRBD1 (5 bases). V dropped 1 base and J dropped 1 base, with 16 bases sitting between them. The V gene's germline CDR1 is SGHNT and CDR2 YENEEA. CDR3 length: 18 amino acids. This CDR3 is CASSLGLWTSLNTGELFF. The CDR3 bases are TGTGCCAGCAGCTTAGGGTTATGGACATCCCTGAACACCGGGGAGCTGTTTTTT.

This clonotype has more than one count but fewer than ten. The CDR3 DNA follows: TGTGCCAGCAGCCGACTAGCCCGGGAGACCCAGTACTTC. It yields the protein CASSRLARETQYF. This chain links TRBV7-8 with TRBJ2-5; 7 nucleotides align to TRBD2. Germline V gives CDR1 SGHVS, CDR2 FQNEAQ. Unmatched junction bases numbered 5, after V lost 5 bases and J lost 5 bases. The CDR3 has 13 amino acids.

The chain recombines TRBV28 with TRBJ1-5; the D is unclear. V lost 11 bases and J lost 7, with 27 bases in between. Germline loops: CDR1 MDHEN, CDR2 SYDVKM. The CDR3 runs 16 residues. In nucleotides, the CDR3 is TGTGCCGTAAGTTGGGTTACAACCGATAAGCAACAGCCCCAGCATTTT. Amino acid sequence: CAVSWVTTDKQQPQHF. Looking up the rest from reference TRBV28 and TRBJ1-5 gives the full variable domain: DVKVTQSSRYLVKRTGEKVFLECVQDMDHENMFWYRQDPGLGLRLIYFSYDVKMKEKGDIPEGYSVSREKKERFSLILESASTNQTSMYLCAVSWVTTDKQQPQHFGDGTRLSIL.

The gene calls are TRBV6-5 and TRBJ2-1; the match to TRBD1 covers 7 bases. Per germline, CDR1 MNHEY and CDR2 SVGAGI. CDR3 length equals 15 residues. V was clipped by 2 bases and J by 2 bases; unmatched bases: 3. The CDR3 coding sequence is TGTGCCAGCAGTTACGGGCAGGGGGCCTACAATGAGCAGTTCTTC. It specifies CASSYGQGAYNEQFF.

This clonotype showed up just a few times. The chain joins TRBV6-5 to TRBJ2-2; 11 nucleotides match TRBD1. In germline, CDR1 is MNHEY, CDR2 SVGAGI. J gave up 5 bases and V 6 bases, and 5 bases lay outside the gene matches. The CDR3 is 15 amino acids. The CDR3 DNA sequence: TGTGCCAGCAGCCTAGGACAGGGGGCAACCGGGGAGCTGTTTTTT. It encodes CASSLGQGATGELFF.

This clonotype was seen only a few times. V usage is TRBV27 and J usage is TRBJ2-7; 8 positions agree with TRBD1. CDR3 length equals 16 residues. The V segment lost 7 bases and the J segment 5 bases; nucleotides outside the gene matches: 16. Germline V lookup: CDR1 MNHEY, CDR2 SMNVEV (reference sequence). The CDR3 DNA sequence: TGTGCCAGCACCCCGTTCCCTGGACAGGGTATCCACGAGCAGTACTTC. The encoded protein is CASTPFPGQGIHEQYF.

This clonotype has only one observation. The V and J genes are TRBV6-1 and TRBJ2-5, with 7 positions matching TRBD1. The CDR3 extends over 14 amino acids. The J segment lost 1 base and the V segment lost 10 bases, leaving 9 bases of the junction unmatched. CDR1 MNHNS and CDR2 SASEGT come from the germline V gene. The CDR3 region is CAISPRDSQETQYF. In DNA form, the CDR3 reads TGTGCCATAAGCCCCCGGGACAGCCAAGAGACCCAGTACTTC.

The chain combines TRBV5-1 with TRBJ2-7; unclear D gene. CDR1 is SGHRS, CDR2 YFSETQ, per germline. The CDR3 covers 14 residues. Trimming pared 4 bases from V and 2 bases from J, leaving 13 bases between. CDR3 region: CASSLQSGTYEQYV. The CDR3 coding sequence is TGCGCCAGCAGCCTCCAGAGTGGAACCTACGAGCAGTACGTC.

This clonotype has only a few counts. The rearrangement links TRBV6-5 to TRBJ2-1, with a possible D match to TRBD1 (6 bases). This CDR3 region has 14 residues. The germline gives CDR1 MNHEY, CDR2 SVGAGI. The V end was cut by 8 bases, the J end by 6 bases, with 17 bases between. DNA of the CDR3: TGTGCCAGCGGCTTTGGGGGCTGGGGCAATGAGCAGTTCTTC. Residues: CASGFGGWGNEQFF.

This sequence joins TRBV2 and TRBJ1-2; maybe TRBD1 (5 bases). The CDR3 extends over 13 amino acids. Germline V gene lookup returns CDR1 SNHLY and CDR2 FYNNEI. The V end was cut by 5 bases, the J end by 8 bases, with 15 bases between. The CDR3 DNA reads TGTGCCAGCAGTCCTAGGGGCCTCCGGGGCTACACCTTC. This gives the protein CASSPRGLRGYTF.

This clonotype appeared a few times. The chain recombines TRBV27 with TRBJ1-1, with D unresolved. The ends were cut back, 4 bases at V and 4 bases at J, with 13 bases in the middle. This CDR3 spans 14 amino acids. The germline CDR1 and CDR2 sequences are MNHEY and SMNVEV (reference sequence). Here the CDR3 reads CASSSLAGVTEAFF. In DNA form, the CDR3 reads TGTGCCAGCAGTTCCCTGGCTGGGGTCACTGAAGCTTTCTTT.

The V and J genes are TRBV4-1 and TRBJ2-7, with 7 positions matching TRBD1. V lost 2 bases to trimming and J lost 2 bases; unmatched junction nucleotides: 6. The CDR3 length is 15 residues. Germline-derived CDR1 and CDR2 are MGHRA and YSYEKL. CDR3 DNA: TGCGCCAGCAGCCAAACCGGGACAGCCCCCTACGAGCAGTACTTC. Protein sequence: CASSQTGTAPYEQYF.

This clonotype was counted between two and nine times. The rearrangement links TRBV7-3 to TRBJ1-6, with 7 positions matching TRBD1. V was pared by 5 bases and J by 8 bases, with 6 bases of the junction left unmatched. The CDR3 runs to 14 residues. From germline, CDR1 is SGHTA and CDR2 FQGTGA. The CDR3 DNA reads TGTGCCAGCAGCAAGGGGGCTAAGTATTCACCCCTCCACTTT. Translated: CASSKGAKYSPLHF.

In this sample, this clonotype turned up a few times. The V call is TRBV28, the J call TRBJ2-1; 7 bases match TRBD1. CDR3 length equals 15 residues. V shed 7 bases, J shed 2 bases, and the junction held 8 bases outside the gene matches. Per the germline V gene, CDR1 is MDHEN and CDR2 is SYDVKM. CDR3 sequence reads: CASNPDRETYNEQFF. CDR3 nucleotide sequence: TGTGCCAGCAACCCAGACAGGGAAACCTACAATGAGCAGTTCTTC.

This clonotype occurred a few times. The chain employs TRBV9 and TRBJ1-5; no firm D call. The length of the CDR3 is 11 residues. Germline loops: CDR1 SGDLS, CDR2 YYNGEE. The ends were cut back, 5 bases at V and 7 bases at J, with 7 bases in the middle. The CDR3 spells CASRKQQPQHF. The CDR3 bases are TGTGCCAGCAGGAAACAACAGCCCCAGCATTTT.

V usage is TRBV6-5 and J usage is TRBJ2-7; D remains ambiguous. In germline, CDR1 is MNHEY, CDR2 SVGAGI. The CDR3 contains 13 residues. V was trimmed by 4 bases and J by 3 bases, leaving 10 bases between them. The CDR3 sequence is CASSSPRIYEQYF. CDR3 coding DNA: TGTGCCAGCAGTTCCCCCCGCATCTACGAGCAGTACTTC.

The chain has TRBV4-1 and TRBJ2-7; D is possibly TRBD2 (6 bases). Germline CDR1 is MGHRA and CDR2 is YSYEKL. The CDR3 has 15 residues. The germline V and J ends were trimmed by 1 base and 1 base, with 11 bases remaining between them. The CDR3 coding sequence is TGCGCCAGCAGCCAAGCCTCCGGGGGTTCCTACGAGCAGTACTTC. It specifies CASSQASGGSYEQYF.

This clonotype has a handful of counts. The chain joins TRBV12-3 or TRBV12-4 to TRBJ2-1; 9 nucleotides match TRBD1. J gave up 9 bases and V 4 bases, and 10 bases lay outside the gene matches. The CDR3 extends over 15 amino acids. CDR3 in DNA: TGTGCCAGCAGTTCGCGGGGACAGGGCTTTCGTGAGCAGTTCTTC. It codes for CASSSRGQGFREQFF.